The clone carrying this TCR beta chain was counted a few times. This entry belongs to a study of shared T cell receptors in the human thymus. Repertoires were generated with immunoSEQ multiplex PCR, while TCRdb's copy carries only in-frame clones and drops some. Of hundreds of thousands of clones listed, around 78% are singletons. CDR1 is LGHNA and CDR2 is YSLEER in the germline V gene. V gave up 2 bases and J gave up 5 bases; unmatched junction bases: 3. The CDR3 length is 16 residues. These data were also filed under a second study, of human thymus T cells.

The source is a boy under two years old with a congenital heart defect. The sample was thymocytes. The chain recombines TRBV4-3 with TRBJ2-1; 13 bases are shared with TRBD2. The chain's CDR3 is CASSQKTSGGHNEQFF. CDR3 nucleotides: TGCGCCAGCAGCCAAAAGACTAGCGGGGGGCACAATGAGCAGTTCTTC.